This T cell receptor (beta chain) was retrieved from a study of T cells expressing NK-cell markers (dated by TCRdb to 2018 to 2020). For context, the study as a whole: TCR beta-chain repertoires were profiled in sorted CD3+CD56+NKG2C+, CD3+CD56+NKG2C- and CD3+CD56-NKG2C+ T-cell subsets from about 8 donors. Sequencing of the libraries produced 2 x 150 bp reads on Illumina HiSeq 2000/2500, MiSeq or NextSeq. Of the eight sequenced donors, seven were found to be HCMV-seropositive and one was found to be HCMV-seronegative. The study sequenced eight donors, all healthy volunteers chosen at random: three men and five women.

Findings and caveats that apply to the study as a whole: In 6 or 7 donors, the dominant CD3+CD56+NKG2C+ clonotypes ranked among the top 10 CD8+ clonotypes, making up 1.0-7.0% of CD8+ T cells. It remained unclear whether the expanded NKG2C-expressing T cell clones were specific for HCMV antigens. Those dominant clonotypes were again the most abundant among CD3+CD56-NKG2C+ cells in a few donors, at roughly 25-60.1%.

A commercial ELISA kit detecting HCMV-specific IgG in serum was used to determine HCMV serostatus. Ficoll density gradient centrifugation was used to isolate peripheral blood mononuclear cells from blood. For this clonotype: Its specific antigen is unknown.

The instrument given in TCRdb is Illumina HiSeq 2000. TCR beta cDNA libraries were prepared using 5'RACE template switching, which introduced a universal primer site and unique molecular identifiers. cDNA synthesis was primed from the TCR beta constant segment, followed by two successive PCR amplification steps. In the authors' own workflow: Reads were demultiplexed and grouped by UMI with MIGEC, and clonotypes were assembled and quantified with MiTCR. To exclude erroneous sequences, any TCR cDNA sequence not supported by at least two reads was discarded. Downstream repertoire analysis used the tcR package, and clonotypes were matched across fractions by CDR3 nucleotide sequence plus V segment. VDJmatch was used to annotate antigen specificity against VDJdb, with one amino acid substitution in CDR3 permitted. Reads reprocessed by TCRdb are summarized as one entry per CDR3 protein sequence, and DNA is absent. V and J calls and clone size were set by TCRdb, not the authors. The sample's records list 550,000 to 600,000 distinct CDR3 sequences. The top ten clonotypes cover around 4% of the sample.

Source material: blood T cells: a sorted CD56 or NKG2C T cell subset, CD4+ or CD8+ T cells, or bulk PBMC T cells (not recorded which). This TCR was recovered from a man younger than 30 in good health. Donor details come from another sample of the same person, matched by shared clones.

The CDR3 sequence is CASSFTGTSGANEQFF. The rearrangement joined TRBV7-2 to TRBJ2-1; TCRdb reports TRBD2, a call that lacks DNA to check it against. From its cysteine to its phenylalanine, the CDR3 spans 16 amino acids. The coding DNA is unavailable. CDR1 SGHTA and CDR2 FQGNSA were looked up in the germline V gene.